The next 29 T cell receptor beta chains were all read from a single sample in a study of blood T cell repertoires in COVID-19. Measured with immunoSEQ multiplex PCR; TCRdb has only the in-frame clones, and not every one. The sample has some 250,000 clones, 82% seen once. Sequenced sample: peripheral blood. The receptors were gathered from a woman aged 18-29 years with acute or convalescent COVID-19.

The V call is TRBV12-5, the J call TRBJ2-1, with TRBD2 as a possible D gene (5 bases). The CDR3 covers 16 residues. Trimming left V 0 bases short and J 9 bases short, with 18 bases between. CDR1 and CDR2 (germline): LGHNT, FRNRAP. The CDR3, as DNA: TGTGCTAGTGGTTTGGTGGAAAGCTCGCGCCGGGGTGAGCAGTTCTTC. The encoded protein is CASGLVESSRRGEQFF.

The chain's CDR3 is CASSGTGLNTEAFF. The CDR3 DNA reads TGTGCCAGCAGCGGAACAGGCCTGAACACTGAAGCTTTCTTT. This rearrangement joins TRBV9 to TRBJ1-1, with a tentative D call TRBD1 (5 bases). Trimming pared 3 bases from V and 0 bases from J, leaving 9 bases between. CDR1 SGDLS and CDR2 YYNGEE come from the germline V gene. The CDR3 covers 14 residues.

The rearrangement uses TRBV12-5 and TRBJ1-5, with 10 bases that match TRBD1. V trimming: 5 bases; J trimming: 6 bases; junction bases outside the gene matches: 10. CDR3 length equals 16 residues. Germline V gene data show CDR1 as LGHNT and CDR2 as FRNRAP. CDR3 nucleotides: TGTGCTAGTGGTATCTCCGGACAGGGGGGTAGTCAGCCCCAGCATTTT. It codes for CASGISGQGGSQPQHF.

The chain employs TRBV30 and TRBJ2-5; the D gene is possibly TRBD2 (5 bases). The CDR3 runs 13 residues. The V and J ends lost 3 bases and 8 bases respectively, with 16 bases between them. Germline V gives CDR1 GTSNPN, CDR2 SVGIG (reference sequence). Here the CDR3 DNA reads TGTGCCTGGAGCCAAGGAGCGGCATTAACCCAGTACTTC. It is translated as CAWSQGAALTQYF.

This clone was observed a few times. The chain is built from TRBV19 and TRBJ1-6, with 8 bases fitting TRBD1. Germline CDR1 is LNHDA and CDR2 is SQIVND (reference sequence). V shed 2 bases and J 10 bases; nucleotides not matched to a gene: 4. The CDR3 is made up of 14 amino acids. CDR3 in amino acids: CASSIQGANSPLHF. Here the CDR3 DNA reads TGTGCCAGTAGTATACAGGGGGCGAACTCACCCCTCCACTTT.

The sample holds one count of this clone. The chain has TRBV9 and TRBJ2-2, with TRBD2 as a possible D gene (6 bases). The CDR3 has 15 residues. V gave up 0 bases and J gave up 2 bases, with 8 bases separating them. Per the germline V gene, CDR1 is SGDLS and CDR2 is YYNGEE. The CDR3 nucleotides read TGTGCCAGCAGCGTAGAAACTAGCAACACCGGGGAGCTGTTTTTT. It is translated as CASSVETSNTGELFF.

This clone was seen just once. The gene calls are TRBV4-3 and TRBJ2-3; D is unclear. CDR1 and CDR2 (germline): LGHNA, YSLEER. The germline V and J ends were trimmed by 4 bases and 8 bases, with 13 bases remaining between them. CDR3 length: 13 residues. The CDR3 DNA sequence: TGCGCCAGCAGCCGCAGACTCGACGGTACGCAGTATTTT. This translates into CASSRRLDGTQYF.

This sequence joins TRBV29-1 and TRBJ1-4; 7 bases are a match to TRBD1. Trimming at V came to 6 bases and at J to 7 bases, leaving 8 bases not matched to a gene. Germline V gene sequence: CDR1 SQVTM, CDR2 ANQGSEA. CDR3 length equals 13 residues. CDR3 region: CSVKTGDGEKLFF. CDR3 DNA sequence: TGCAGCGTCAAAACAGGGGACGGTGAAAAACTGTTTTTT.

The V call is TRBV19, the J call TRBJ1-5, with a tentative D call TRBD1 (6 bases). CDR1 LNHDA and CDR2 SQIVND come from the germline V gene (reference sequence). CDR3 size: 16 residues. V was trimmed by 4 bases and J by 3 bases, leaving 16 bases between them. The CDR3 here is CASSTAQGFNNQPQHF. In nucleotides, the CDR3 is TGTGCCAGTAGTACAGCCCAGGGGTTTAACAATCAGCCCCAGCATTTT.

CDR3 region: CASSPRGGPASNYGYTF. In nucleotides, the CDR3 is TGTGCCAGCAGCCCCCGAGGGGGACCTGCCTCTAACTATGGCTACACCTTC. The rearrangement joins TRBV5-6 to TRBJ1-2; TRBD1 is a possible D gene (6 bases). Looked up from germline, CDR1 is SGHDT and CDR2 is YYEEEE. Trimming pared 4 bases from V and 0 bases from J, leaving 19 bases between. The CDR3 totals 17 residues.

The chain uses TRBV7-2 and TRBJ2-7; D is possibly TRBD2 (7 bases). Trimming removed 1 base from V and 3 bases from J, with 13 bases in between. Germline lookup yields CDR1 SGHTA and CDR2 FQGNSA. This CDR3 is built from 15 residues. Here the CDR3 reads CASSLGGGGDYEQYF. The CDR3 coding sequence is TGTGCCAGCAGCTTAGGAGGGGGGGGCGACTACGAGCAGTACTTC.

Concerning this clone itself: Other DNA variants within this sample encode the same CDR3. The CDR3 nucleotides read TGTGCCAGCAGGGGACTAGCGGGAGTTGAGACCCAGTACTTC. Residues: CASRGLAGVETQYF. The chain combines TRBV2 with TRBJ2-5; 14 bases match TRBD2. This CDR3 comprises 14 residues. J gave up 5 bases and V 6 bases, and 2 bases lay outside the gene matches. The germline CDR1 and CDR2 sequences are SNHLY and FYNNEI.

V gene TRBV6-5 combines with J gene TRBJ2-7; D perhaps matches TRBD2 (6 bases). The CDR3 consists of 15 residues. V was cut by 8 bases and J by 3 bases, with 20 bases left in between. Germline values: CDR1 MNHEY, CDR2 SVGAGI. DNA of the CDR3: TGTGCCAGCCGGAGTCCCGGGACTTCCTTCTACGAGCAGTACTTC. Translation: CASRSPGTSFYEQYF.

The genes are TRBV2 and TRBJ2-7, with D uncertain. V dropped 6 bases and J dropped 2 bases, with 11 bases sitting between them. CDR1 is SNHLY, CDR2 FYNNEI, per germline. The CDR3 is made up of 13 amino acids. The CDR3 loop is CASRGLTAYEQYF. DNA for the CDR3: TGTGCCAGCAGGGGCCTTACAGCCTACGAGCAGTACTTC.

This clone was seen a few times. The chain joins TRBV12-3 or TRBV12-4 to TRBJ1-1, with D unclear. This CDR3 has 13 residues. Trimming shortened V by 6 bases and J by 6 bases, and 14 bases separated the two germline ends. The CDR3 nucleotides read TGTGCCAGCAGCGAGCCCCGGGAGGCTGAAGCTTTCTTT. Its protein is CASSEPREAEAFF.

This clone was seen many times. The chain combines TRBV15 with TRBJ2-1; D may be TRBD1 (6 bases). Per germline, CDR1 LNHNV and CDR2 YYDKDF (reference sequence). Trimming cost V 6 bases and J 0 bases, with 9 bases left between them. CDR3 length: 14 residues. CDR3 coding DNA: TGTGCCACCAGACAGGGCAGCTCCTACAATGAGCAGTTCTTC. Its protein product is CATRQGSSYNEQFF.

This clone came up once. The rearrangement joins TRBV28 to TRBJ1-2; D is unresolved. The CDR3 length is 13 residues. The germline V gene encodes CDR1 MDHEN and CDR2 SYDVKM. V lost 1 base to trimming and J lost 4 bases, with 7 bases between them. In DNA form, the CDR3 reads TGTGCCAGCAGTTTATCGTCCGGCTATGGCTACACCTTC. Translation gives CASSLSSGYGYTF.

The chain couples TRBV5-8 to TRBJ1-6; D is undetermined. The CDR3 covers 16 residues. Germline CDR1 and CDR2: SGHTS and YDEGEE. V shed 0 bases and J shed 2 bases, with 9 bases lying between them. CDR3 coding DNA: TGTGCCAGCAGCTTGGCCGGTACGGCCTATAATTCACCCCTCCACTTT. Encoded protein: CASSLAGTAYNSPLHF.

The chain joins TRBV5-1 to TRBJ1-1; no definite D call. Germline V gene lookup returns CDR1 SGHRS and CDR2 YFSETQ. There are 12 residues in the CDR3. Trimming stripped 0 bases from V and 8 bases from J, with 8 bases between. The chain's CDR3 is CASSLAKEEAFF. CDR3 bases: TGCGCCAGCAGCTTGGCCAAGGAGGAAGCTTTCTTT.

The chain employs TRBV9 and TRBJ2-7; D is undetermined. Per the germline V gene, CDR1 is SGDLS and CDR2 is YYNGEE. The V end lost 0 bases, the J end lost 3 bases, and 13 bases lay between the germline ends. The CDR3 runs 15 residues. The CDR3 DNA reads TGTGCCAGCAGCGTAGATAGTTCAAATCTCTACGAGCAGTACTTC. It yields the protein CASSVDSSNLYEQYF.

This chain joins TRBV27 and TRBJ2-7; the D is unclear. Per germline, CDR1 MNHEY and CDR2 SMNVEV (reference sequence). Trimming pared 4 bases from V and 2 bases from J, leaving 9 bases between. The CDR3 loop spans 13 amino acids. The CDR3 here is CASSSRNTYEQYF. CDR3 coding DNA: TGTGCCAGCAGTTCGCGGAATACCTACGAGCAGTACTTC.

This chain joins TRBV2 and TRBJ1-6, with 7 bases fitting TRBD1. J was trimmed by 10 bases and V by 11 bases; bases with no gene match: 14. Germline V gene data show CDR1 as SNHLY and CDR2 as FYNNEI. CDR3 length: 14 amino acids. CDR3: CARDEGAPGSPLHF. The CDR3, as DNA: TGTGCCCGCGACGAGGGGGCCCCCGGCTCACCCCTCCACTTT.

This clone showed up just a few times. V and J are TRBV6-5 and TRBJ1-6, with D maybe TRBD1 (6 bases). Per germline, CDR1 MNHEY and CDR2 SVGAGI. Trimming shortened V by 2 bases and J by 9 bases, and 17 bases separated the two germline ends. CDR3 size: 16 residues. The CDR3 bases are TGTGCCAGCAGTTACCAATCGACAGGCGGTGGTTCACCCCTCCACTTT. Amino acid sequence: CASSYQSTGGGSPLHF.

The CDR3 DNA is TGTGCCTGGAGCTTCCCTCACAGGGACGAAGATGGCTACACCTTC. Its translation is CAWSFPHRDEDGYTF. The chain combines TRBV30 with TRBJ1-2; D might be TRBD1 (6 bases). The V end lost 3 bases, the J end lost 6 bases, and 20 bases lay between the germline ends. CDR3 length: 15 residues. CDR1 and CDR2 from the germline V gene are GTSNPN and SVGIG (reference sequence).

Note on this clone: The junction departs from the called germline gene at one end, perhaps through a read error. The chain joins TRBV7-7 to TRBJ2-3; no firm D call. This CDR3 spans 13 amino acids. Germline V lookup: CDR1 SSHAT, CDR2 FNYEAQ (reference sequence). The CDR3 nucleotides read TGTGCTAGCAGCTTGGAGAGCACAGATACGCAGTATTTT. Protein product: CASSLESTDTQYF.

DNA for the CDR3: TGTGCCAGCAGCCTAATCGGGGGACTAGCGGTACAAGAGACCCAGTACTTC. As protein: CASSLIGGLAVQETQYF. The genes are TRBV5-6 and TRBJ2-5; TRBD2 matches at 11 bases. There are 17 residues in the CDR3. The J segment lost 2 bases and the V segment lost 4 bases, leaving 10 bases of the junction unmatched. Germline-derived CDR1 and CDR2 are SGHDT and YYEEEE.

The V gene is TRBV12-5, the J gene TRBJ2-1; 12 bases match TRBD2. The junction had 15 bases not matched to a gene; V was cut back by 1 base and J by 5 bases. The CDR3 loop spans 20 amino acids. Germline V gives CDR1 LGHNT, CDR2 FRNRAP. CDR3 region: CASGLGRTSGTTFFNNEQFF. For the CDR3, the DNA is TGTGCTAGTGGTTTGGGACGGACTAGCGGGACTACCTTTTTCAACAATGAGCAGTTCTTC.

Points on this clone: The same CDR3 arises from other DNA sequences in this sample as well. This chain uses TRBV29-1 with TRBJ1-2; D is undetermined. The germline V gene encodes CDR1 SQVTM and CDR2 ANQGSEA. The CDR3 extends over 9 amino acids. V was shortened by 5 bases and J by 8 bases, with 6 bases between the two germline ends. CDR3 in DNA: TGCAGCGTTAGCGGGGGCTACACCTTC. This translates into CSVSGGYTF.

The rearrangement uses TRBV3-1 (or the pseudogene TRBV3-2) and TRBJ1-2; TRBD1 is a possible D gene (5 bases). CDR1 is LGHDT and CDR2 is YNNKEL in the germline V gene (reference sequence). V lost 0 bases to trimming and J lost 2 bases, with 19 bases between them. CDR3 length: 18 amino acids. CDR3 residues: CASSQESHRRTQNYGYTF. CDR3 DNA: TGTGCCAGCAGCCAAGAATCGCACAGGCGCACCCAGAACTATGGCTACACCTTC.